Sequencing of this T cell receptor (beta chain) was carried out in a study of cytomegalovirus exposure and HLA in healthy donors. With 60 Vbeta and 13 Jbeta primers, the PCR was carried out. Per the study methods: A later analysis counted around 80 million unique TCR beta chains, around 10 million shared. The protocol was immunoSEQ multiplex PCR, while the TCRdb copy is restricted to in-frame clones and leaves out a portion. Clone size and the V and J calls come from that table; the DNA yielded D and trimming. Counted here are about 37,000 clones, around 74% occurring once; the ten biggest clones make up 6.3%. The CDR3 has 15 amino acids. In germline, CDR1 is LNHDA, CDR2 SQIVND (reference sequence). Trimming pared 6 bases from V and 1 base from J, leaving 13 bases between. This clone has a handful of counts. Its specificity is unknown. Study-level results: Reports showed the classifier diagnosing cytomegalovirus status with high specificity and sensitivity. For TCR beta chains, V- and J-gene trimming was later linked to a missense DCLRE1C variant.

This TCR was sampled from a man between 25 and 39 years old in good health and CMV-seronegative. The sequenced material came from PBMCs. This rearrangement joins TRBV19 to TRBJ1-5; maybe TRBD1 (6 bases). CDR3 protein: CASRAPGTSNQPQHF. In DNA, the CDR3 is TGTGCCAGTAGGGCCCCTGGGACAAGCAATCAGCCCCAGCATTTT.